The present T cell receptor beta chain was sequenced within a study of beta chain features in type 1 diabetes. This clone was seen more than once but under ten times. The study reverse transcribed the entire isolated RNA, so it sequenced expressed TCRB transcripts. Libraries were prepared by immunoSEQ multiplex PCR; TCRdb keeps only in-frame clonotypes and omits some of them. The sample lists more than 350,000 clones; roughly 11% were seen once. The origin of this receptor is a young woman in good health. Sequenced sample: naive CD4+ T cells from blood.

The CDR3 protein is CASSLLTHNEQFF. CDR3 coding DNA: TGTGCCAGCAGCTTATTGACACACAATGAGCAGTTCTTC. V gene TRBV7-9 combines with J gene TRBJ2-1; D ambiguous. The V end lost 2 bases, the J end lost 5 bases, and 7 bases lay between the germline ends. The germline CDR1 and CDR2 sequences are SEHNR and FQNEAQ (reference sequence). This CDR3 is built from 13 residues.